This T cell receptor beta chain was sequenced for a study of blood T cell repertoires in COVID-19. For the study at large: Researchers got acute and convalescent COVID-19 samples from the United States, Italy and Spain. From T cells, B-cell-depleted T cells, or PBMCs came the material, which was cDNA or gDNA.

Only one count was recorded for this clone. The CDR3 is 16 residues long. Germline CDR1 and CDR2: KGHSH and LQKENI. The V and J ends lost 4 bases and 0 bases, in that order; junction bases with no gene match: 7. In the original analysis: Amplifying reference gene primers gave estimates of nucleated cell counts. The data were produced by immunoSEQ multiplex PCR, yet TCRdb's version contains in-frame clones alone and is incomplete. V and J calls and clone size are as listed in that table; D and trimming were resolved from the DNA. The table records 200,000 to 300,000 clones, approximately 83% of them present only once.

Material: peripheral blood. The chain recombines TRBV18 with TRBJ2-5; 8 bases line up with TRBD1. The receptor comes from a woman of 80 years or more with acute or convalescent COVID-19. In DNA, the CDR3 is TGTGCCAGCTCACAACGACAGGGGCTGTACCAAGAGACCCAGTACTTC. It encodes CASSQRQGLYQETQYF.